Listed below are T cell receptor beta chains from one sample, sequenced in a study of T cells in Graves' hyperthyroidism and ophthalmopathy. A single record per CDR3 protein comes from TCRdb applying MiXCR to the multiplex PCR reads. This sample has 340,000 or so distinct CDR3 sequences, with under 25% found just once. The specimen sequenced was blood. The receptor source for this set is a woman aged 50 to 60 with Graves' hyperthyroidism. The CDR3 runs from the conserved cysteine through the conserved F or W. The D gene is left open where the match is weak. Not all rows give a size; the values are once, few, many and, for expanded clones, a class.

CDR3,DNA,size,V,D,J,length
CTSSDRGSGRRNEQFF,TGTACCAGTAGTGATAGGGGTAGCGGGAGAAGAAATGAGCAGTTCTTC,.,TRBV19,TRBD2,TRBJ2-1,16
CASSPTGLLSYNEQFF,TGCGCCAGCAGCCCGACAGGTCTCCTCTCCTACAATGAGCAGTTCTTC,many,TRBV5-1,.,TRBJ2-1,16
CASGLSYRNEAFF,TGTGCCAGCGGATTAAGCTACAGGAATGAAGCTTTCTTT,.,TRBV27,.,TRBJ1-1,13
CASKRTGDTNQPQHF,TGTGCCAGCAAGAGGACAGGGGATACCAATCAGCCCCAGCATTTT,.,TRBV28,TRBD1,TRBJ1-5,15
CASRRGGGYEQFF,TGTGCCAGCAGGCGGGGGGGCGGCTATGAGCAGTTCTTC,many,TRBV28,TRBD2,TRBJ2-1,13
CASSPGTITDTQYF,TGTGCCAGCTCACCCGGGACGATCACAGATACGCAGTATTTT,many,TRBV18,.,TRBJ2-3,14
CASSLDPGKNEQFF,TGTGCCAGCAGCTTAGATCCGGGGAAGAATGAGCAGTTCTTC,many,TRBV7-9,.,TRBJ2-1,14
CASSQDLNLGNTEAFF,TGTGCCAGCAGCCAAGACTTGAACTTGGGAAACACTGAAGCTTTCTTT,.,TRBV14,.,TRBJ1-1,16
CASRSQGADTGELFF,TGTGCCAGCCGCTCCCAGGGGGCTGACACCGGGGAGCTGTTTTTT,.,TRBV6-7,TRBD1,TRBJ2-2,15
CASRNPRDEKLFF,TGTGCCAGCAGGAACCCACGAGATGAAAAACTGTTTTTT,few,TRBV6-1,.,TRBJ1-4,13
CASTPSGRIYNEQFF,TGTGCCAGCACCCCTAGCGGGAGGATCTACAATGAGCAGTTCTTC,many,TRBV12-3/TRBV12-4,TRBD2,TRBJ2-1,15